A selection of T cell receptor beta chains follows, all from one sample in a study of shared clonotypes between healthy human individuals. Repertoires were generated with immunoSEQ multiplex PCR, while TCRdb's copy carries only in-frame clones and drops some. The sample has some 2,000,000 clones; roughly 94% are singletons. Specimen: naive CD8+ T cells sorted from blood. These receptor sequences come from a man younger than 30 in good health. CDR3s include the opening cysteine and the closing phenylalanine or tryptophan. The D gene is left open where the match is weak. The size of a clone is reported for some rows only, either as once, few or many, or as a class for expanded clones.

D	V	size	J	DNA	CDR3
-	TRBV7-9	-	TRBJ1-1	TGTGCCAGCAGCTTAGATCAGGGCATGAACACTGAAGCTTTCTTT	CASSLDQGMNTEAFF
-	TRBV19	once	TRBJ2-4	TGTGCCAGTACCCCTTTAATAGACAGAGTCCCTCAGGACATTCAGTACTTC	CASTPLIDRVPQDIQYF
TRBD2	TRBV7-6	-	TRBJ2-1	TGTGCCAGCAGCTTAATAGCTAGCGGGAGTGCCTACAATGAGCAGTTCTTC	CASSLIASGSAYNEQFF
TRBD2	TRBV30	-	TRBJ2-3	TGTGCCTGGAGTCCTAAAGATAGCGGGGGCCCACTGGCTACGCAGTATTTT	CAWSPKDSGGPLATQYF
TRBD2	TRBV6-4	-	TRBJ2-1	TGTGCCAGCAGTGCGCGTTCCACTAGCGGCCTATGGGATGAGCAGTTCTTC	CASSARSTSGLWDEQFF
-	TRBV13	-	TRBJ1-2	TGTGCCAGCAGCTCCGACAGGCACTATGGCTACACCTTC	CASSSDRHYGYTF
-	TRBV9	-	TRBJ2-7	TGTGCCAGCAGCCCCGAGGGCAGGGCTAGCGACGAGCAGTACTTC	CASSPEGRASDEQYF
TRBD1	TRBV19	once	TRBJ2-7	TGTGCCAGTAGCCACCGGGACAGGGAATACGAGCAGTACTTC	CASSHRDREYEQYF
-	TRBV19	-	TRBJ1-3	TGTGCCAGTAGTCGAGATAGGGAGGGAGCTGGAAACACCATATATTTT	CASSRDREGAGNTIYF
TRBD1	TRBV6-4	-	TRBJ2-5	TGTGCCAGCAACCCAGGGGGACAAGAGACCCAGTACTTC	CASNPGGQETQYF
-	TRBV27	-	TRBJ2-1	TGTGCCAGCAATCAAGGGTCTAGCCCCAGAGAGCAGTTCTTC	CASNQGSSPREQFF
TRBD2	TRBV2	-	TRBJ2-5	TGTGCCAGCAGTGATTGGGAGGGGCCTCATGAGGGCCAGTACTTC	CASSDWEGPHEGQYF
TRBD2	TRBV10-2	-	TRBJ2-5	TGCGCCAGCAGTGAGGGACTAGCTAATCAAGAGACCCAGTACTTC	CASSEGLANQETQYF
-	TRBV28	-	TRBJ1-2	TGTGCCAGCAGTTTAGGGGGCGGTGGCTACACCTTC	CASSLGGGGYTF
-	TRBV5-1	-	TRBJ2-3	TGCGCCAGCAGCTTGGCTCCCCAAGCGGGACACACAGATACGCAGTATTTT	CASSLAPQAGHTDTQYF
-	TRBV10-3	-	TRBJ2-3	TGTGCCATCAGTGAGCTGGCCACCACAGATACGCAGTATTTT	CAISELATTDTQYF
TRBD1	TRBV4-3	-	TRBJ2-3	TGCGCCAGCAGCCAGGGACAGGGAGGAGATACGCAGTATTTT	CASSQGQGGDTQYF
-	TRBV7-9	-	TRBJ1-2	TGTGCCAGCAGCTCGGAGATGCACTATGGCTACACCTTC	CASSSEMHYGYTF
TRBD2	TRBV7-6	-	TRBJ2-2	TGTGCCAGCAGCTTAGGGGCCCCAGCGGGGGTTGTGAACACCGGGGAGCTGTTTTTT	CASSLGAPAGVVNTGELFF
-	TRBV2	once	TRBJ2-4	TGTGCCAGCAGTGAAGCGCAGGGACTCGAAAACATTCAGTACTTC	CASSEAQGLENIQYF
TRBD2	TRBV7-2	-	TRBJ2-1	TGTGCCAGCAGCCCCGGGATAGCGGGAGGGAATGAGCAGTTCTTC	CASSPGIAGGNEQFF
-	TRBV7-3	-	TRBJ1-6	TGTGCCAGCAGCTCACAGGGCTATAATTCACCCCTCCACTTT	CASSSQGYNSPLHF
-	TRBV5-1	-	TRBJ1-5	TGCGCCAGCAGCTTGGGGGGAAATCAGGCCCAGCATTTT	CASSLGGNQAQHF
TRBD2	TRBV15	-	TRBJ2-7	TGTGCCACCAGCAGAGGGCTAGCGGAGACGTCTCCCTACGAGCAGTACTTC	CATSRGLAETSPYEQYF
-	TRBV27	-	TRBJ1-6	TGTGCCAGCAGCCCCACTAATTATAATTCACCCCTCCACTTT	CASSPTNYNSPLHF
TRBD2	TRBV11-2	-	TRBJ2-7	TGTGCCAGCAGCTTCCCGACTAGCGGGGGCTACGAGCAGTACTTC	CASSFPTSGGYEQYF
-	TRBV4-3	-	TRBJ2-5	TGCGCCAGCAGCCAAGAATTGAACCTAGTCGCAATAAAAAGTCAAGAGACCCAGTACTTC	CASSQELNLVAIKSQETQYF
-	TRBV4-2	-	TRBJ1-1	TGTGCCAGCAGCCAAGATCAGGGGAACGCTGAAGCTTTCTTT	CASSQDQGNAEAFF
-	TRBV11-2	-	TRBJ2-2	TGTGCCAGCAGCTTCGGAGCGACGAACACCGGGGAGCTGTTTTTT	CASSFGATNTGELFF
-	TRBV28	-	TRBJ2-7	TGTGCCAGCAGTTCTGGAGTAGGCCTCTCCTACGAGCAGTACTTC	CASSSGVGLSYEQYF
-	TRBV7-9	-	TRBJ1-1	TGTGCCAGCAGCTCCCATGGGACTGAAGCTTTCTTT	CASSSHGTEAFF
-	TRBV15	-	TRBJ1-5	TGTGCCACCAGCAGAGATCTTGGGCAGAGTATACCCCAGCATTTT	CATSRDLGQSIPQHF
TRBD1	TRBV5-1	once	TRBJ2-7	TGCGCCAGCAGCTTGGGAGGGGGCCCAGACGAGCAGTACTTC	CASSLGGGPDEQYF
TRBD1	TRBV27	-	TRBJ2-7	TGTGCCAGCAGTATGGGACAGGGTCATGGCGAGCAGTACTTC	CASSMGQGHGEQYF
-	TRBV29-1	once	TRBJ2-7	TGCAGCGCTCGGGCTAGCTCCACCGAGCAGTACTTC	CSARASSTEQYF
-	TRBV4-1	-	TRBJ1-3	TGCGCCAGCAGCCAAGTCCTTGGAAACACCATATATTTT	CASSQVLGNTIYF
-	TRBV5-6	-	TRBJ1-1	TGTGCCAGCAGCTTTGGCCCCGACACTGAAGCTTTCTTT	CASSFGPDTEAFF
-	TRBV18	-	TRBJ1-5	TGTGCCAGCCCACCTGGAATTAGAGGGGGCAATCAGCCCCAGCATTTT	CASPPGIRGGNQPQHF
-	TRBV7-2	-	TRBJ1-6	TGTGCCAGCAGCTTAGGCAGCCATAATTCACCCCTCCACTTT	CASSLGSHNSPLHF
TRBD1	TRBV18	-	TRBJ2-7	TGTGCCAGCTCACCACTGACAGGGCGGTCCTACGAGCAGTACTTC	CASSPLTGRSYEQYF
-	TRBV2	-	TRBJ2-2	TGTGCCAGCAGTGAAACTGAGAACACCGGGGAGCTGTTTTTT	CASSETENTGELFF
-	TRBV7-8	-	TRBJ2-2	TGTGCCAGCAGCTTCCCGTCAGGGGCGGACACCGGGGAGCTGTTTTTT	CASSFPSGADTGELFF
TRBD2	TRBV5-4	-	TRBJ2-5	TGTGCCAGCAGCTCCACTAGCGGGGGGGTCGGCGAGACCCAGTACTTC	CASSSTSGGVGETQYF
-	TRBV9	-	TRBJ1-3	TGTGCCAGCAGCGTAGGGGGTGCTTCTGGAAACACCATATATTTT	CASSVGGASGNTIYF
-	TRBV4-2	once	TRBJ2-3	TGTGCCAGCAGCCAAGCCGGGGGCCGAACAGGGGTCATGGATACGCAGTATTTT	CASSQAGGRTGVMDTQYF
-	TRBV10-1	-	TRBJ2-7	TGCGCCAGCAGTGATCAGGGGTCCGCTGGGGTCGAGCAGTACTTC	CASSDQGSAGVEQYF
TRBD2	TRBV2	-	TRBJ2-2	TGTGCCAGCAGTGAAGAGGGAGGGAACACCGGGGGGCTGTTTTTT	CASSEEGGNTGGLFF